This T cell receptor (beta chain) was identified in a study of T cells in Graves' hyperthyroidism and ophthalmopathy. The investigators amplified TCR beta CDR3 regions from RNA transcripts. TCR CDR3 underwent first-round RT-PCR with the HTBI primer set. TCRdb recomputed calls from the multiplex PCR reads with MiXCR, one row per CDR3 protein. Among about 620,000 distinct CDR3 sequences listed, about 17% were seen once. This clonotype has a count of ten or more. The antigen is undetermined. Findings and caveats of the study: Clonotypes that were expanded in thyroid above 0.001 mostly appeared in blood too.

Patients aged 18 to 65 with hyperthyroidism were newly diagnosed, with duration under 2 months. Each diagnosis drew on symptoms, thyroxine, TRAb, thyroid ultrasound and orbital computed tomography findings. The CDR3 has 12 residues. V lost 2 bases to trimming and J lost 1 base, with 4 bases between them. Germline V gives CDR1 SQVTM, CDR2 ANQGSEA. Sequences were obtained from blood. This sequence was found in a woman aged 30 to 39 with Graves' hyperthyroidism. The rearrangement joins TRBV29-1 to TRBJ2-3; D not resolved. This CDR3 is CSVESGTDTQYF. The CDR3 region has the DNA TGCAGCGTTGAAAGCGGCACAGATACGCAGTATTTT.